Reported below is one TCR beta chain. J gave up 6 bases and V 6 bases, and 9 bases lay outside the gene matches. The germline V gene encodes CDR1 SQVTM and CDR2 ANQGSEA. The CDR3 covers 14 residues. This record comes from a study of cytomegalovirus exposure and HLA in healthy donors. Vbeta (60) and Jbeta (13) primers were used in the PCR. Some clones are missing from TCRdb's copy, which holds only in-frame ones; the method was immunoSEQ multiplex PCR. The table records tens of thousands of clones, 82% of them present only once. This TCR came from a man aged 50-60 years in good health and CMV-seronegative. Specimen: PBMCs. The J gene is TRBJ2-4, the V gene TRBV29-1; 9 bases fit TRBD1. The CDR3 DNA reads as TGCAGCGTCCGGGACAGGGAACTTGGAAACATTCAGTACTTC. It specifies CSVRDRELGNIQYF.